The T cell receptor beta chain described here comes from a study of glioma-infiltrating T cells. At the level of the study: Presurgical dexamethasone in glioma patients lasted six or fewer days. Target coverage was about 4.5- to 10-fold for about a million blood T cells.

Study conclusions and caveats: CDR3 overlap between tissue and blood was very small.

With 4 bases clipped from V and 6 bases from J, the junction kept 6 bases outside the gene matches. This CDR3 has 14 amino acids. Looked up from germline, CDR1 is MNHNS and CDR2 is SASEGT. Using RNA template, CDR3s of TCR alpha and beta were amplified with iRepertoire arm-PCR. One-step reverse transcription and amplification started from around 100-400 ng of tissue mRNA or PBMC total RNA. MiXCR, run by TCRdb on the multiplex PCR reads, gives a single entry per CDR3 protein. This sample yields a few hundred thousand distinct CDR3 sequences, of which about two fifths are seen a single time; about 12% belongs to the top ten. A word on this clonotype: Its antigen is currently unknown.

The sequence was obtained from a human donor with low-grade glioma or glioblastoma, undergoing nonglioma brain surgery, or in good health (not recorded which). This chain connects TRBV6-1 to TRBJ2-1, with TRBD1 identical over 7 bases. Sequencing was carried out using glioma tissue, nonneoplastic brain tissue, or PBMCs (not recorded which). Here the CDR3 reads CASSVPRDSNEQFF. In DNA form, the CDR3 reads TGTGCCAGCAGTGTCCCCCGGGACAGCAATGAGCAGTTCTTC.